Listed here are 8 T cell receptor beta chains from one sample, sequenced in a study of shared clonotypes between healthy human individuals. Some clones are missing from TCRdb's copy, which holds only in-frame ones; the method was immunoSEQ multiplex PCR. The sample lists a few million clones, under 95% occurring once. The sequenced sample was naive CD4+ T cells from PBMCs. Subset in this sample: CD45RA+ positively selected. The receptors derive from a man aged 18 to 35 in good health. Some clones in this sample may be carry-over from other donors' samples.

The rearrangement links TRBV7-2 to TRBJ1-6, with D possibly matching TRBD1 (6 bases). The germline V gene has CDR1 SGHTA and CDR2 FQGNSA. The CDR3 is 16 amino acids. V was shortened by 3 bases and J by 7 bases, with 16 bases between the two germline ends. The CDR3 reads CASSFPLGTLNSPLHF. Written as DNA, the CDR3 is TGTGCCAGCAGCTTCCCTTTAGGGACACTAAATTCACCCCTCCACTTT.

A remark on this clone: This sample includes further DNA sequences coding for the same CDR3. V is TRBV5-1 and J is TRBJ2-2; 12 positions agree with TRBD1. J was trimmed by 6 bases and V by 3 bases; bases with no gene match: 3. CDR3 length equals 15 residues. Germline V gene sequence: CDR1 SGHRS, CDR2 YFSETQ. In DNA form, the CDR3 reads TGCGCCAGCAGCTCCGGGACAGGGGGCTCCGGGGAGCTGTTTTTT. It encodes CASSSGTGGSGELFF.

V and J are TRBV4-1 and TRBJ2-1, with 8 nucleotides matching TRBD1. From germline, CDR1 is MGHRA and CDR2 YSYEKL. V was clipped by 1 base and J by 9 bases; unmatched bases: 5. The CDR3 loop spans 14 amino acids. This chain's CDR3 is CASSQGQGFSEQFF. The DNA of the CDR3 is TGCGCCAGCAGCCAAGGACAGGGGTTCAGTGAGCAGTTCTTC.

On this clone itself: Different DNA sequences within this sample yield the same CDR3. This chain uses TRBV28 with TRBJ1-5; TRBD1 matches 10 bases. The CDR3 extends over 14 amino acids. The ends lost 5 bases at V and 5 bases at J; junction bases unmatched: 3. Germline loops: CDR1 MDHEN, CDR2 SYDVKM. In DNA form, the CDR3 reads TGTGCCAGCAGTCCAGGGACAGGGGATCAGCCCCAGCATTTT. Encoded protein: CASSPGTGDQPQHF.

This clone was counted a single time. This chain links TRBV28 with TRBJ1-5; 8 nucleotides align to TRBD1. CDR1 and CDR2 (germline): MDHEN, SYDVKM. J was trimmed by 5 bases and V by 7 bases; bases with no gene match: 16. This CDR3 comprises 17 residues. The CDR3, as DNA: TGTGCCAGCACCTCAGTGGGGGGACAGGTCCAAGATCAGCCCCAGCATTTT. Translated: CASTSVGGQVQDQPQHF.

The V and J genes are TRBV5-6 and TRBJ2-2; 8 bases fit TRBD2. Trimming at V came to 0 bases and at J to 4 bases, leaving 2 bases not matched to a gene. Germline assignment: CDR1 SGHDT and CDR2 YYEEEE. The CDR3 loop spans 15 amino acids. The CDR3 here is CASSLGTSSTGELFF. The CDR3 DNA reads TGTGCCAGCAGCTTGGGGACTAGCAGCACCGGGGAGCTGTTTTTT.

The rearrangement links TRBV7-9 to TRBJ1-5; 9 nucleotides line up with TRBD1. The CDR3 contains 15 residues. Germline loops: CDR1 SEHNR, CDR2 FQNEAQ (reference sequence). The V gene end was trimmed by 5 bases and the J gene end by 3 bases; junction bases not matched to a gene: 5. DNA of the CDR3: TGTGCCAGCAGCCACGGGACAGGGTTCAATCAGCCCCAGCATTTT. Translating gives CASSHGTGFNQPQHF.

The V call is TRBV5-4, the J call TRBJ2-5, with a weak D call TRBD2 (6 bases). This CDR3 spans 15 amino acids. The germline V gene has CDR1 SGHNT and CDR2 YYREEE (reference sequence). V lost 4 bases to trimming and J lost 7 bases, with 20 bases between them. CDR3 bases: TGTGCCAGCAGCATGGTTAGCGGACGCCGAGGGACCCAGTACTTC. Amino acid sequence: CASSMVSGRRGTQYF.